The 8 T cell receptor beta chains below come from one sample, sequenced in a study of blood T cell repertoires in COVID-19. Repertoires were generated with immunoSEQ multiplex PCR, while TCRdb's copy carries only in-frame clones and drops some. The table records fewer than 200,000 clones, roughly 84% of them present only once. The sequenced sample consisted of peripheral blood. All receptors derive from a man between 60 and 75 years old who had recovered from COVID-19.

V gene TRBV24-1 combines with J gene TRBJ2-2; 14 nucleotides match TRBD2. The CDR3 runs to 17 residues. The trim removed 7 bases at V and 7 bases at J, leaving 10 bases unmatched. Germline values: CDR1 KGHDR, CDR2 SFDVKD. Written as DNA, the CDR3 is TGTGCCACCAGCCTGACTAGCGGGGGGGGAAGAGTCGGGGAGCTGTTTTTT. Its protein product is CATSLTSGGGRVGELFF.

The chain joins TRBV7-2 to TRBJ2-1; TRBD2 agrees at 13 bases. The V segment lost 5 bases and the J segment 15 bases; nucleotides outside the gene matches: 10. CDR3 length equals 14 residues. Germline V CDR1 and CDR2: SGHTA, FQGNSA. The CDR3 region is CASSPGLAGNRPFF. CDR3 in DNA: TGTGCCAGCAGCCCGGGACTAGCGGGGAATAGGCCGTTCTTC. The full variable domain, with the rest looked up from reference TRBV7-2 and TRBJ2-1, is GAGVSQSPSNKVTEKGKDVELRCDPISGHTALYWYRQSLGQGLEFLIYFQGNSAPDKSGLPSDRFSAERTGGSVSTLTIQRTQQEDSAVYLCASSPGLAGNRPFFGPGTRLTVL.

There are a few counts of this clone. CDR3 sequence reads: CSAAGVSGNTIYF. The CDR3 region has the DNA TGCAGCGCCGCAGGTGTCTCTGGAAACACCATATATTTT. This sequence joins TRBV29-1 and TRBJ1-3, with no clear D. The CDR3 contains 13 residues. In germline, CDR1 is SQVTM, CDR2 ANQGSEA. V was trimmed by 7 bases and J by 0 bases, leaving 10 bases between them. Looking up the rest from reference TRBV29-1 and TRBJ1-3 gives the full variable domain: SAVISQKPSRDICQRGTSLTIQCQVDSQVTMMFWYRQQPGQSLTLIATANQGSEATYESGFVIDKFPISRPNLTFSTLTVSNMSPEDSSIYLCSAAGVSGNTIYFGEGSWLTVV.

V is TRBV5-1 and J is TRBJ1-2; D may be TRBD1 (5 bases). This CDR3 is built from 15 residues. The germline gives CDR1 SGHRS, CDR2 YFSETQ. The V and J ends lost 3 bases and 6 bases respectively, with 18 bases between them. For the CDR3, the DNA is TGCGCCAGCAGCTGGACAACCGGGGGTCAGGATGGCTACACCTTC. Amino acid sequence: CASSWTTGGQDGYTF.

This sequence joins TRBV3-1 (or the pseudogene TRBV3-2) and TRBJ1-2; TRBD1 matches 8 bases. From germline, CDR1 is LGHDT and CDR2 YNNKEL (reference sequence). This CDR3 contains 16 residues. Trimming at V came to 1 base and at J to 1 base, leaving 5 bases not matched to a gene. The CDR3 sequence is CASSQGTGTVNYGYTF. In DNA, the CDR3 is TGTGCCAGCAGCCAAGGGACAGGGACCGTTAACTATGGCTACACCTTC.

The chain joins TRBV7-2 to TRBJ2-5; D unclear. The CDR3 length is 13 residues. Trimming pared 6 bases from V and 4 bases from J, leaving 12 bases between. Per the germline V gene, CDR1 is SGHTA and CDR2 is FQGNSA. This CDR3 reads CASRRRRRETQYF. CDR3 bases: TGTGCCAGCAGGCGACGGCGGAGAGAGACCCAGTACTTC.

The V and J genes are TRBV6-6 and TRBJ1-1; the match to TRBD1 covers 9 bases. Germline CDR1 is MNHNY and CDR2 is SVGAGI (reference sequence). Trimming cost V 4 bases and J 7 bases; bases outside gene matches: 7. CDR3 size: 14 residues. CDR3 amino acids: CASSLRGDRDEAFF. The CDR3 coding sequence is TGTGCCAGCAGTTTACGAGGGGACAGGGATGAAGCTTTCTTT.

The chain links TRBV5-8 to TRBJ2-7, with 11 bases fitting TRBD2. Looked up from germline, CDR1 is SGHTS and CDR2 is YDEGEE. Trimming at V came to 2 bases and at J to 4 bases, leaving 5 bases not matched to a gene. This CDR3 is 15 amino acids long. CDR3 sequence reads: CASSLRRTSGYEQYF. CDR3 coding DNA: TGTGCCAGCAGCTTAAGACGGACTAGCGGGTACGAGCAGTACTTC.